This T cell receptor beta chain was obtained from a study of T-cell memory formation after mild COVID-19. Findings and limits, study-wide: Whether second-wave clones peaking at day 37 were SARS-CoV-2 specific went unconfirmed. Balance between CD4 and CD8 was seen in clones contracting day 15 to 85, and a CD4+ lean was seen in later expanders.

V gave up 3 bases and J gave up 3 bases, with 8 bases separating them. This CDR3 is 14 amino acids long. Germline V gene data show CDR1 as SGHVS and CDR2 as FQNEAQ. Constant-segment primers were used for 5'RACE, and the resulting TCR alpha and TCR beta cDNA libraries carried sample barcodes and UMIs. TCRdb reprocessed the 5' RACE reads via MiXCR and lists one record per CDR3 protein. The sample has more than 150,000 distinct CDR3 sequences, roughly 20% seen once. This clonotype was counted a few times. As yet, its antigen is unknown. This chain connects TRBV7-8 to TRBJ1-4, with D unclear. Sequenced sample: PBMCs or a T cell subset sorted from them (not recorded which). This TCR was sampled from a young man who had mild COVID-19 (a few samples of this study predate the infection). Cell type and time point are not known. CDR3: CASSFWGPNEKLFF. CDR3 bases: TGTGCCAGCAGCTTTTGGGGTCCTAATGAAAAACTGTTTTTT.